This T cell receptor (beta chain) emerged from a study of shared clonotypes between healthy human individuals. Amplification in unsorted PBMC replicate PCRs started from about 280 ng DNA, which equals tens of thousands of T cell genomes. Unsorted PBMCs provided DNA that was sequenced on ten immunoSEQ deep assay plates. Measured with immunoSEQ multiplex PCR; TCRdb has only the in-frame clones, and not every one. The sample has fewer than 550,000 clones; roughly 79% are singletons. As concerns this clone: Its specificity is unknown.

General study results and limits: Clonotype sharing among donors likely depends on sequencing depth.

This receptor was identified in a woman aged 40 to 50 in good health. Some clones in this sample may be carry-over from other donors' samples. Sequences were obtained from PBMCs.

In DNA form, the CDR3 reads TGCGCCAGCAGCAAGGGACTTCCTACCGGGGAGCTGTTTTTT. This translates into CASSKGLPTGELFF. J is TRBJ2-2 and V is TRBV5-1, with a weak D call TRBD2 (6 bases). The CDR3 consists of 14 residues. The germline CDR1 and CDR2 sequences are SGHRS and YFSETQ. The V end was cut by 4 bases, the J end by 5 bases, with 12 bases between.